This T cell receptor beta chain is drawn from a study of CD8 T cells in ankylosing spondylitis. Study results and limitations: Clones linked to disease were reported to show significant enrichment in matched ankylosing spondylitis synovial fluid. There were earlier reports of some motif variants in reactive arthritis synovial fluid and blood.

There are many counts of this clonotype. What it recognizes is unknown. TCRdb fed the 5' RACE reads into MiXCR, producing one record per CDR3 protein. This sample carries more than 250,000 distinct CDR3 sequences, more than 9% of them seen once, and the ten largest clones take more than 7%. V was trimmed by 5 bases and J by 0 bases, leaving 10 bases between them. The germline gives CDR1 MDHEN, CDR2 SYDVKM. The CDR3 is 14 amino acids. The TCR sequence derives from a female donor with ankylosing spondylitis or in good health (not recorded which). Sequencing was carried out using blood, either unsorted or a sorted T cell fraction (not recorded which). The rearrangement joins TRBV28 to TRBJ1-2, with TRBD1 as a possible D gene (6 bases). The CDR3 DNA is TGTGCCAGCAGTCGCAACAGGGCTAACTATGGCTACACCTTC. It specifies CASSRNRANYGYTF.